This T cell receptor (beta chain) is from a study of OX40 agonist ivuxolimab in advanced cancers. Context from the whole study: Ivuxolimab, which targeted the costimulatory receptor OX40 (CD134), was an agonistic, fully human IgG2 monoclonal antibody. Intravenous ivuxolimab was administered to patients every 2 weeks at six dose levels: 0.01, 0.1, 0.3, 1.5, 3 and 10 mg/kg. Among the approximately 50 dose-escalation patients, 19 had hepatocellular carcinoma, roughly 15 melanoma, 9 renal cell carcinoma and 9 head and neck cancer. In the dose-escalation cohort, approximately 80% of patients were male, and the mean age was approximately 60 years with a range of roughly 20 to 79. Prior anti-PD-1, anti-PD-L1 or anti-CTLA-4 therapy was permitted, and 35% to 40% of dose-escalation patients had received checkpoint inhibitors. Partial responses were achieved by three dose-escalation patients, of whom one had hepatocellular carcinoma and two had cutaneous melanoma. Peripheral TCRbeta sequencing aimed to test whether ivuxolimab altered TCR sequence diversity and caused clonal T-cell expansion. The paper covers the monotherapy dose-escalation part of the phase I ivuxolimab trial, which included N ≈ 57 patients.

As regards this clone: There is no known antigen for this receptor. Within one base of it there is no much larger clone, and no base qualities were kept.

The trial excluded patients who had a history of autoimmune disease or who were on systemic immunosuppression. Peripheral blood for TCR sequencing was collected from all dose cohorts at baseline, on cycle 4 day 1, and on cycle 7 day 1. The samples were drawn from a first-in-human, open-label, multicenter phase I dose-escalation trial of ivuxolimab. Adults with locally advanced or metastatic melanoma, renal cell, hepatocellular, or head and neck squamous cell carcinoma were enrolled in the trial. CD4+ and CD8+ T cells were sorted separately from peripheral blood before TCR sequencing. For sequencing of the TCRbeta CDR3 region, genomic DNA was extracted from the sorted cells. TCRbeta CDR3 regions were sequenced using the immunoSEQ Assay. TCRdb limited this immuneACCESS table to in-frame rearrangements with V and J called. A share of clones is missing; checked studies link under half to unresolved V genes, and the rest is unexplained. Across this sample there are more than 65,000 clones, with 70% to 90% seen only once. The ten most abundant clones make up 0.72% of the sample.

Inclusive of the bounding cysteine and phenylalanine, the CDR3 is 16 residues long. Of the read, only the CDR3 DNA is kept; its 48 bases are in frame from base 1. V loses 4 bases of germline sequence and J loses 2 bases, and the interval between the two ends is 15 bases. Taken from the germline V gene, the CDR1 and CDR2 loops are SGHRS and YFSETQ. Study-level results and caveats: Antigen specificity was not determined for the clonally expanded peripheral T cells. In the 0.1-3.0 mg/kg groups, partial responders were among the patients with the lowest normalized peripheral clonal expansion, particularly in CD8+ T cells. Clonal expansion of both CD4+ and CD8+ blood T cells was observed from baseline to week 6 at doses 0.1 to 3.0 mg/kg. After ivuxolimab, CD8+ T cells had more expanded clones than CD4+ T cells on average. Low levels of normalized T-cell clonal expansion were also seen in some patients who did not respond.

The rearranged segments are TRBV5-1 and TRBJ1-4; the D gene is not confidently resolved. The clonotype comes from an adult with an advanced solid tumor such as melanoma, head and neck, liver or kidney cancer. Specimen: CD4+ or CD8+ T cells sorted from blood, collected in a trial of the OX40 agonist ivuxolimab. This receptor has the CDR3 CASSPAGRRTNEKLFF. The nucleotides read TGCGCCAGCAGCCCCGCCGGGAGAAGGACTAATGAAAAACTGTTTTTT.